This is a list of T cell receptor beta chains from one sample in a study of CD4 T cells in relation to SARS-CoV-2 and coronaviruses. No antigens are known for them. Sequencing used immunoSEQ multiplex PCR; TCRdb keeps in-frame clones, though not all of them. The sample includes tens of thousands of clones, around four fifths of them seen just once. Sequenced sample: memory CD4+ T cells from PBMCs, cultured in vitro. These receptors all stem from an adult with COVID-19. Each CDR3 is given with its conserved first and last residue. D genes are given only for firm matches. Expanded clones are given a class, and other clones once, few, many or no size at all.

-,TRBV7-8,-,TRBJ1-3,TGTGCCAGCAGCTTAGTTCCGTTTCTCTCTGGAAACACCATATATTTT,CASSLVPFLSGNTIYF
TRBD2,TRBV19,once,TRBJ2-2,TGTGCCAGTAGTCTAAGCCCGACGGGAGGGCGTACCGGGGAGCTGTTTTTT,CASSLSPTGGRTGELFF
-,TRBV7-3,-,TRBJ2-3,TGTGCCAGCAGCTTATACGGGAGTAGGTTGCCAGATACGCAGTATTTT,CASSLYGSRLPDTQYF
-,TRBV3-1/TRBV3-2,few,TRBJ1-5,TGTGCCAGCAGCCAAGGGGCTCCAGGGCTAAGTCAGCCCCAGCATTTT,CASSQGAPGLSQPQHF
-,TRBV7-6,-,TRBJ2-1,TGTGCCAGCAGCTTAGGAGGGCCCAGCTCCTACAATGAGCAGTTCTTC,CASSLGGPSSYNEQFF
-,TRBV6-5,-,TRBJ1-2,TGTGCCAGCAGTTACTCGTGGCGGTTTGGCTATGGCTACACCTTC,CASSYSWRFGYGYTF
TRBD2,TRBV4-1,few,TRBJ2-1,TGCGCCAGCAGCCGCCAGGGACTAGCGGGAGGAGGTAATGAGCAGTTCTTC,CASSRQGLAGGGNEQFF
-,TRBV4-1,-,TRBJ1-1,TGCGCCAGCAGCCAAGGTCAGAGGTCAGGGAGAGCTTTCTTT,CASSQGQRSGRAFF
-,TRBV30,once,TRBJ2-3,TGTGCCTGGAGTGGTACGAGCGGGACGCAGTATTTT,CAWSGTSGTQYF
-,TRBV6-5,-,TRBJ2-4,TGTGCCAGCAGTTACTACGGGGACGACAAAAACATTCAGTACTTC,CASSYYGDDKNIQYF
-,TRBV5-4,-,TRBJ1-2,TGTGCCAGCAGCCAACGGGACGGAGCCTATGGCTACACCTTC,CASSQRDGAYGYTF
-,TRBV7-9,-,TRBJ2-3,TGTGCCAGCAGCCTAGATCGACAGTCAGATACGCAGTATTTT,CASSLDRQSDTQYF
-,TRBV7-8,few,TRBJ1-1,TGTGCCAGCAGCTTAGTTTCGGGAAACACTGAAGCTTTCTTT,CASSLVSGNTEAFF
TRBD1,TRBV12-3/TRBV12-4,-,TRBJ1-5,TGTGCCAGCAAAAGGGGACAGAATCAGCCCCAGCATTTT,CASKRGQNQPQHF
TRBD2,TRBV13,-,TRBJ2-1,TGTGCCAGCAGCTTAGGAGGACTAGCATTCAATGAGCAGTTCTTC,CASSLGGLAFNEQFF
-,TRBV5-1,-,TRBJ2-3,TGCGCCAGCAGCTACCGTATGAGCACAGATACGCAGTATTTT,CASSYRMSTDTQYF
-,TRBV4-2,-,TRBJ1-3,TGTGCCAGCAGCCAAGATTTGGATCCGGGGGCGCGTGGAAACACCATATATTTT,CASSQDLDPGARGNTIYF
TRBD2,TRBV3-1/TRBV3-2,-,TRBJ2-7,TGTGCCAGCAGGGCCCTAGCGGGAGGGTCCTACGAGCAGTACTTC,CASRALAGGSYEQYF
TRBD1,TRBV6-5,-,TRBJ1-1,TGTGCCAGCAGCCTAGGGGGCCTGGGAGCTTTCTTT,CASSLGGLGAFF
TRBD1,TRBV29-1,-,TRBJ2-5,TGCAGCGTTCTATCGGACAGGGCGAACCAAGAGACCCAGTACTTC,CSVLSDRANQETQYF
-,TRBV2,once,TRBJ2-6,TGTGCCAGCACCCCCTTGGCCTCTGGGGCCAACGTCCTGACTTTC,CASTPLASGANVLTF
-,TRBV5-1,-,TRBJ2-5,TGCGCCAGCAGCTTGACCGCCTTGGAGCCGGGGACCCAGTACTTC,CASSLTALEPGTQYF
-,TRBV3-1/TRBV3-2,once,TRBJ2-7,TGTGCCAGCAGCCAAGATCTACCCTACGAGCAGTACTTC,CASSQDLPYEQYF
-,TRBV30,-,TRBJ2-1,TGTGCCTGGAGTGTGAGTGAATGGTCCTACAATGAGCAGTTCTTC,CAWSVSEWSYNEQFF
-,TRBV7-9,few,TRBJ1-1,TGTGCCAGCAGCTGGGAGGGGGGCAGGCACACTGAAGCTTTCTTT,CASSWEGGRHTEAFF
-,TRBV5-4,-,TRBJ2-5,TGTGCCAGCAGCTTGGACGGTCAGGAGACCCAGTACTTC,CASSLDGQETQYF
-,TRBV21-1,-,TRBJ2-7,TGTGCCAGCAGCAAAGCGCTATTCTACGAATCCTACGAGCAGTACTTC,CASSKALFYESYEQYF
TRBD2,TRBV29-1,-,TRBJ2-7,TGCAGCGCGGGGACTACCGCCTACGAGCAGTACTTC,CSAGTTAYEQYF
-,TRBV19,-,TRBJ2-1,TGTGCCAGCAATGCAAACAGGAGGGAGCAGTTCTTC,CASNANRREQFF
-,TRBV6-6,-,TRBJ1-2,TGTGCCAGCAGTTACTCGAAGGACAGTCCCTATGGCTACACCTTC,CASSYSKDSPYGYTF
-,TRBV6-1,-,TRBJ2-3,TGTGCCAGCAGTGAAGGGTCTGGTGGGCTACGCACAGATACGCAGTATTTT,CASSEGSGGLRTDTQYF
TRBD2,TRBV4-1,-,TRBJ2-7,TGCGCCAGCAGCCATAATCTAGCGGGAGTCTACGAGCAGTACTTC,CASSHNLAGVYEQYF
-,TRBV27,-,TRBJ2-4,TGTGCCAGCGGGGAAAGGGTAGCCAAAAACATTCAGTACTTC,CASGERVAKNIQYF
TRBD2,TRBV15,medium-sized,TRBJ2-5,TGTGCCACCAGCGACGTGGGGGGGGAGACCCAGTACTTC,CATSDVGGETQYF
-,TRBV4-2,-,TRBJ2-7,TGTGCCAGCAGCCAAGCCCAGCAGGTCCGCTCCTACGAGCAGTACTTC,CASSQAQQVRSYEQYF
-,TRBV7-9,-,TRBJ2-7,TGTGCCAGCAGCTACCCGGGGTCTGCCTACGAGCAGTACTTC,CASSYPGSAYEQYF
TRBD1,TRBV14,-,TRBJ2-3,TGTGCCAGCAGCCAAGTGAGGACAGGGAATACGCAGTATTTT,CASSQVRTGNTQYF
TRBD2,TRBV7-2,-,TRBJ2-5,TGTGCCAGCAGTTCGATAGCTGCTACTAGCGGGGAGACCCAGTACTTC,CASSSIAATSGETQYF